This TCR beta chain appears in the sequencing data of a study of cytomegalovirus exposure and HLA in healthy donors. PCR involved 60 Vbeta and 13 Jbeta primers. TCRdb's table, derived via immunoSEQ multiplex PCR, lists solely in-frame clones and lacks some. Altogether hundreds of thousands of clones are present, less than 85% being singletons, with the ten largest covering approximately 0.6%. Per germline, CDR1 SGHRS and CDR2 YFSETQ. This CDR3 has 14 amino acids. V dropped 0 bases and J dropped 5 bases, with 8 bases sitting between them. Sequenced material: PBMCs. This TCR derives from a man between 18 and 29 years old in good health and CMV-seronegative. This sequence joins TRBV5-1 and TRBJ2-2; D not resolved. The CDR3 here is CASSLVVNTGELFF. The CDR3 DNA is TGCGCCAGCAGCTTGGTTGTAAATACCGGGGAGCTGTTTTTT.